This T cell receptor beta chain originates from a study of OX40 agonist ivuxolimab in advanced cancers. Study information: In this trial design, patients received ivuxolimab intravenously at 0.01 to 10 mg/kg every 2 weeks.

Overall study results and limits: Patients with a partial response at 0.1-3.0 mg/kg had among the lowest clonal expansion. Also present in some nonresponders was a low level of normalized T-cell clonal expansion.

This CDR3 contains 12 residues. Trimming removed 4 bases at V and 15 bases at J, with 16 bases between. Germline V lookup: CDR1 SGDLS, CDR2 YYNGEE. On this clone: Its antigen is currently unknown.

The repertoire was sequenced with immunoSEQ multiplex PCR; TCRdb's copy has only in-frame clones and lacks some. The sample has tens of thousands of clones; less than 90% are singletons. Sequences were derived from CD4+ or CD8+ T cells sorted from blood, sampled in a trial of the OX40 agonist ivuxolimab. The chain is built from TRBV9 and TRBJ2-2; a weak D match, TRBD1 (5 bases). This clonotype was sampled from an adult with an advanced solid tumor such as melanoma, head and neck, liver or kidney cancer. The CDR3 region is CASSRTGGKLFF. CDR3 in DNA: TGTGCCAGCAGCCGCACAGGTGGGAAATTGTTTTTT. Using reference TRBV9 and TRBJ2-2 for the parts outside the CDR3, the full variable domain is DSGVTQTPKHLITATGQRVTLRCSPRSGDLSVYWYQQSLDQGLQFLIQYYNGEERAKGNILERFSAQQFPDLHSELNLSSLELGDSALYFCASSRTGGKLFFGEGSRLTVL.